Ten or more counts support the clone carrying this T cell receptor beta chain. What it binds is unknown. At one end the junction does not follow the germline gene, possibly because of a read error. Time point reported: newly diagnosed GD, antithyroid drugs for less than 3 months. From RNA extracted from PBMCs, the TCR library was made. CDR1 SGHRS and CDR2 YFSETQ come from the germline V gene. The CDR3 contains 15 residues. According to the study, TCR beta libraries were built with iRepertoire HTBI primers and CDR3-region Arm-PCR. TCRdb processed the multiplex PCR reads anew with MiXCR; each CDR3 protein has one entry. The sample lists over 500,000 distinct CDR3 sequences, around 16% occurring once. This sample is drawn from a study of regulatory T cells in long-lasting Graves disease. Findings of the study overall: Compared with new cases, persistent Graves' patients showed reduced TCR diversity.

These data also formed part of another study, on T cells in Graves' hyperthyroidism and ophthalmopathy.

Sequencing used peripheral blood mononuclear cells (PBMCs), obtained at new diagnosis, from a patient treated with antithyroid drugs. The J gene is TRBJ1-2, the V gene TRBV5-1; 7 nucleotides line up with TRBD1. This TCR came from a young man with Graves disease. This chain's CDR3 is CASSLEGAKSYGYTF. Written as DNA, the CDR3 is TGTGCCAGCAGCTTGGAGGGGGCGAAGTCCTATGGCTACACCTTC.